This T cell receptor beta chain stems from a study of neurological immune-mediated disorders. MiXCR was run by TCRdb on the 5' RACE reads, yielding one entry per CDR3 protein. The sample lists tens of thousands of distinct CDR3 sequences, about 13% occurring once. There are many counts of this clonotype. As to time point: longitudinal time-point 2. CDR3 length: 16 residues. V lost 5 bases to trimming and J lost 1 base, with 20 bases between them. The germline CDR1 and CDR2 sequences are SQVTM and ANQGSEA. This sequence joins TRBV29-1 and TRBJ2-5; D is perhaps TRBD2 (6 bases). This TCR was sampled from a woman aged 40 to 55 in good health. Sequencing was done on a sample of PBMCs. The CDR3 region has the DNA TGCAGCGTTCTGTCATTTAGCGGAACTTTCCAAGAGACCCAGTACTTC. Translated, it gives CSVLSFSGTFQETQYF. The complete variable domain, with remaining parts taken from reference TRBV29-1 and TRBJ2-5, reads SAVISQKPSRDICQRGTSLTIQCQVDSQVTMMFWYRQQPGQSLTLIATANQGSEATYESGFVIDKFPISRPNLTFSTLTVSNMSPEDSSIYLCSVLSFSGTFQETQYFGPGTRLLVL.